Reported below is one T cell receptor beta chain. CDR1 and CDR2 (germline): SGHTA, FQGNSA. With 4 bases removed from V and 7 bases from J, the gap between germline ends came to 26 bases. The length of the CDR3 is 18 residues. The sample is drawn from a study of blood T cell repertoires in COVID-19. Study summary: PBMCs, B-cell-depleted T cells, or T cells were the source of the cDNA or gDNA that made up the material.

The data were produced by immunoSEQ multiplex PCR, yet TCRdb's version contains in-frame clones alone and is incomplete. Of approximately 180,000 clones in the sample, approximately 84% were seen once. The sample taken for sequencing was PBMCs or T cells enriched from blood (not recorded which). This TCR was recovered from a human donor with acute COVID-19. The donor label of this sample is uncertain. The chain employs TRBV7-2 and TRBJ2-1, with D possibly matching TRBD1 (5 bases). The CDR3 reads CASSSNWKASQGGNEQFF. In nucleotides, the CDR3 is TGTGCCAGCAGCTCCAACTGGAAAGCGTCGCAGGGCGGAAATGAGCAGTTCTTC.